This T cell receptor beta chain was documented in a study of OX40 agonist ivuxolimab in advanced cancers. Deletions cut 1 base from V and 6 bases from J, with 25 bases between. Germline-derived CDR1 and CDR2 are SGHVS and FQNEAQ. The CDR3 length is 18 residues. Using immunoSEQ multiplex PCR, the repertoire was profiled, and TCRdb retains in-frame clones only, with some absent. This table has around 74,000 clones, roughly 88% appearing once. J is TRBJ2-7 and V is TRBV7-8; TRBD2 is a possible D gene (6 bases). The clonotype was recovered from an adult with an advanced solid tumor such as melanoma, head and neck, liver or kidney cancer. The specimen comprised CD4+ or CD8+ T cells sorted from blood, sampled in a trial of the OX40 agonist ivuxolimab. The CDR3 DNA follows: TGTGCCAGCAGCTTAGGGTCGGGGACTGGGAGAGATCAGGTCGAGCAGTACTTC. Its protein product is CASSLGSGTGRDQVEQYF.